The clone carrying this TCR beta chain has a handful of counts. The antigen remains unidentified. The Oncomine TCR Beta short-read assay was applied to DNA of cultured CD4+ T cells. The source of extracted genomic DNA was cultured CD4+ T cells. TCRdb itself ran the PCR reads through MiXCR, one entry per CDR3 protein. The repertoire consists of 8,000 to 10,000 distinct CDR3 sequences, with 30% to 45% occurring once and the leading ten covering around a quarter. The sample comes from a study of vaccination and CD4 T cells after COVID-19. Study-level information: Overlapping SARS-CoV-2, HCoV-NL63, HCoV-OC43 and HCoV-229E spike peptides stimulated the cells.

As to treatment: approximately 9-day PBMC culture with coronavirus spike peptide pools or control peptides (ViraFEST assay). These CD4+ T cells came from an unexposed donor, sampled before the COVID-19 pandemic (2011-2018). Researchers reported culturing approximately 2 million PBMCs per well with approximately 10 IU/ml IL-2 and approximately 10 ug/ml peptide pools. The length of the CDR3 is 14 residues. The V and J ends lost 3 bases and 3 bases respectively, with 14 bases between them. The germline V gene encodes CDR1 DFQATT and CDR2 SNEGSKA (reference sequence). Sample: CD4+ T cells from blood, cultured in vitro. The TCR originated in a human donor in good health. This rearrangement joins TRBV20-1 to TRBJ2-5; D might be TRBD1 (5 bases). DNA of the CDR3: TGCAGTGCTAGGGACACTAAACTGGAAGAGACCCAGTACTTC. Residues: CSARDTKLEETQYF.